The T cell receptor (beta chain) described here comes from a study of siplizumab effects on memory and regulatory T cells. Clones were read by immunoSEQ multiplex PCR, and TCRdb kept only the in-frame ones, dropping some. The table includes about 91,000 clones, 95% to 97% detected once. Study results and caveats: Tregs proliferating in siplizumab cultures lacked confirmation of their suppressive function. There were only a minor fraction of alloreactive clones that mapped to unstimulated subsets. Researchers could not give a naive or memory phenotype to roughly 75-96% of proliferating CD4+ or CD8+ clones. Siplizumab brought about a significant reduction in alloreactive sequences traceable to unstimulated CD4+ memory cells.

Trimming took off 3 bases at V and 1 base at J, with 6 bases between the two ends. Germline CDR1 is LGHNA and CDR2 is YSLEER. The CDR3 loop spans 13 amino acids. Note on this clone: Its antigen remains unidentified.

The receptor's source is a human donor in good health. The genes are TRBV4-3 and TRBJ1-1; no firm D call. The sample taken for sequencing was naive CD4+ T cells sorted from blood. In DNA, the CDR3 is TGCGCCAGCAGCCACGAGGGGAACACTGAAGCTTTCTTT. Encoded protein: CASSHEGNTEAFF.